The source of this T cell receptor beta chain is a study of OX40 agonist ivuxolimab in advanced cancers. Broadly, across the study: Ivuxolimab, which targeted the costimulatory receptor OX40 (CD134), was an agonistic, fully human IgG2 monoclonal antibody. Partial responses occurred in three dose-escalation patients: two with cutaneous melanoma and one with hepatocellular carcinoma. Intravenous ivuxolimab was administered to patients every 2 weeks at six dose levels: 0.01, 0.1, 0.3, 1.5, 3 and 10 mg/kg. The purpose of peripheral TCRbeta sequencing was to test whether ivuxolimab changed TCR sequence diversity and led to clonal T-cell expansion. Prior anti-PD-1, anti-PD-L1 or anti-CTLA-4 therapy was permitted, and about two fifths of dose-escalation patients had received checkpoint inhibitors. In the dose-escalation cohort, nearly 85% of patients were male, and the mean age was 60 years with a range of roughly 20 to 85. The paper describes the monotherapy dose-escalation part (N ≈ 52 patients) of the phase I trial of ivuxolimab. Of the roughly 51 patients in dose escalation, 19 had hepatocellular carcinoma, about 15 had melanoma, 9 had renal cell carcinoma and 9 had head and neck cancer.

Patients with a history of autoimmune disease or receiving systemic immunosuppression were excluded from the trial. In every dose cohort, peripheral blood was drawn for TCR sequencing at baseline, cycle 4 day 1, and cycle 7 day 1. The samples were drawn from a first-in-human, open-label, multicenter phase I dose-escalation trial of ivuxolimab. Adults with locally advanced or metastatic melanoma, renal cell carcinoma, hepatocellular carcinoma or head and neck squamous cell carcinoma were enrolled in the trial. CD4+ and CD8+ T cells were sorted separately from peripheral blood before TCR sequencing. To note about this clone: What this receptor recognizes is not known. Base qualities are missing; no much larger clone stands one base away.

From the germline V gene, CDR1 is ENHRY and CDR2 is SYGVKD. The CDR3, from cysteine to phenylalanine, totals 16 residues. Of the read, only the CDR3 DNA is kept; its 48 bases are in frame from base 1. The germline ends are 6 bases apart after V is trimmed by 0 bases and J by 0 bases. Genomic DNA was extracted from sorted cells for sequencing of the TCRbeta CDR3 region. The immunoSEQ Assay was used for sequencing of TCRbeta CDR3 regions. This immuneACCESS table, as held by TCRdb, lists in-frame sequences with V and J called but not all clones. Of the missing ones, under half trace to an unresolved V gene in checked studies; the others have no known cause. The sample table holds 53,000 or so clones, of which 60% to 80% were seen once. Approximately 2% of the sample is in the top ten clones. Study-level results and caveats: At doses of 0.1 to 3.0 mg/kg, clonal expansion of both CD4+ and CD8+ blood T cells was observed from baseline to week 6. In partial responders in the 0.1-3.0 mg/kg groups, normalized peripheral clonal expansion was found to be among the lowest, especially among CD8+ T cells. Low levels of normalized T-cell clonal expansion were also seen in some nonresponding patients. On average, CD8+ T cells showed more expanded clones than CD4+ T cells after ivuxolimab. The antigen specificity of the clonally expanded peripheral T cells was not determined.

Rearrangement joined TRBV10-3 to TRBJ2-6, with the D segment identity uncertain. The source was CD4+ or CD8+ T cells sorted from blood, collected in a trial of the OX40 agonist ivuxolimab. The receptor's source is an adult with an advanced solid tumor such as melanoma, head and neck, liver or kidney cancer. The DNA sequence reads TGTGCCATCAGTGAGTCTGGCAACTCTGGGGCCAACGTCCTGACTTTC. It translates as CAISESGNSGANVLTF.